This section outlines one TCR beta chain sequence together with its context. Its antigen is undetermined. The V end was cut by 7 bases, the J end by 3 bases, with 16 bases between. The CDR3 is made up of 15 amino acids. CDR1 is SNHLY and CDR2 is FYNNEI in the germline V gene. The sample comes from a study of cytomegalovirus exposure and HLA in healthy donors. Study-level results: In vitro, three CMV-associated chains proved specific for CMV antigens. There were some public TCRs occurring in many donors, but most TCR sequences were rare.

In the PCR, 60 Vbeta and 13 Jbeta primers were used. Authors' data handling: Among the unique TCR beta chains that a later analysis counted, some 73 million in all, about 10 million were shared. TCRdb's copy holds only in-frame clones and misses some; the assay was immunoSEQ multiplex PCR. V and J calls and clone size come straight from that table; D and trimming were deduced from the DNA. In total, the table holds 60,000 or so clones. The chain carries TRBV2 and TRBJ2-4; D gene uncertain. Sequencing input: PBMCs. This TCR was sampled from a man between 50 and 59 years old in good health and CMV-seropositive. The CDR3 loop is CASNVNPQVKNIQYF. CDR3 nucleotide sequence: TGTGCCAGCAATGTAAACCCGCAGGTCAAAAACATTCAGTACTTC.